Many counts were recorded for the clone carrying this T cell receptor beta chain. Its antigen is still unknown. The CDR3 has 16 amino acids. Trimming took off 0 bases at V and 6 bases at J, with 21 bases between the two ends. Germline V gives CDR1 DFQATT, CDR2 SNEGSKA (reference sequence). The source of the sample is a study of T cells in Graves' hyperthyroidism and ophthalmopathy. General study results and limits: The majority of expanded thyroid clonotypes above 0.001 also appeared in blood. Ophthalmopathy was predicted by the model a median of roughly 6.6 months ahead of onset.

Amplified TCR beta CDR3 regions derived from RNA transcripts. TCR CDR3 underwent first-round RT-PCR with the HTBI primer set. A single record per CDR3 protein comes from TCRdb applying MiXCR to the multiplex PCR reads. This sample carries 540,000 or so distinct CDR3 sequences, 40% to 55% of them seen once, and the ten largest clones take under 20%. Sequenced material: peripheral blood or thyroid tissue (not recorded which). The chain recombines TRBV20-1 with TRBJ2-7, with D hard to call. This receptor was identified in an adult woman with Graves' disease, either hyperthyroidism or ophthalmopathy (not recorded which). The CDR3 bases are TGCAGTGCTAGAGACCTCCAAACCCGGTCCGCCTCCGAGCAGTACTTC. It codes for CSARDLQTRSASEQYF.